This T cell receptor (beta chain) derives from a study of T-cell memory formation after mild COVID-19. In the study overall: For the most part, TCR clusters were specific to one donor.

Findings and limits, study-wide: For contracting clones, CD4+ ones sat mainly in CM and EM, CD8+ in EMRA.

TCRdb called the 5' RACE reads again in MiXCR, with one record for every CDR3 protein. Seen here are 95,000 to 120,000 distinct CDR3 sequences, 15% to 20% observed once, and the top ten hold about 6%. Worth noting for this clonotype: Its antigen is still unknown.

This CDR3 contains 15 residues. Trimming took 4 bases from V and 0 from J; bases not matched to a gene: 6. Germline V gives CDR1 MNHEY, CDR2 SVGEGT. The sequence came from a man aged 18 to 29 who had mild COVID-19 (a few samples of this study predate the infection). Cell type and time point are not known. The V and J genes are TRBV6-2 or TRBV6-3 and TRBJ2-7, with TRBD1 matching 7 bases. Sequencing used PBMCs or a T cell subset sorted from them (not recorded which). CDR3 DNA: TGTGCCAGCAGTTCCGGGACAGCAAACTCCTACGAGCAGTACGTC. This sequence encodes CASSSGTANSYEQYV.